Here is one T cell receptor beta chain with its context. Its antigen is currently unknown. Each contributor possessed a minimum of one pre-ART and a minimum of two post-ART PBMC samples. Each specimen consisted of roughly 1-10 million cryopreserved PBMC prior to extraction of DNA. Sequencing used immunoSEQ v3.0 at survey level. Using immunoSEQ multiplex PCR, the repertoire was profiled, and TCRdb retains in-frame clones only, with some absent. The repertoire includes about 35,000 clones, 85% to 95% of them detected once, and 3% to 4.5% sits in the top ten. The sample originates from a study of long-term antiretroviral therapy in people with HIV. At the level of the study: The 2015 immediate-ART recommendation came about a decade after the earliest samples. Whole-study findings and limits: Pre-ART expanded clones dominated the repertoire at every time point.

In germline, CDR1 is SGHRS, CDR2 YFSETQ. V gave up 8 bases and J gave up 1 base; unmatched junction bases: 5. The CDR3 consists of 13 residues. J is TRBJ2-5 and V is TRBV5-1, with TRBD1 matching 7 bases. The source of this sequence is a woman between 45 and 65 years old with HIV. The sample consisted of unsorted PBMCs, taken 4.1 years after starting antiretroviral therapy. CDR3 in amino acids: CASSGTAQETQYF. Here the CDR3 DNA reads TGCGCCAGTTCCGGGACAGCCCAAGAGACCCAGTACTTC.